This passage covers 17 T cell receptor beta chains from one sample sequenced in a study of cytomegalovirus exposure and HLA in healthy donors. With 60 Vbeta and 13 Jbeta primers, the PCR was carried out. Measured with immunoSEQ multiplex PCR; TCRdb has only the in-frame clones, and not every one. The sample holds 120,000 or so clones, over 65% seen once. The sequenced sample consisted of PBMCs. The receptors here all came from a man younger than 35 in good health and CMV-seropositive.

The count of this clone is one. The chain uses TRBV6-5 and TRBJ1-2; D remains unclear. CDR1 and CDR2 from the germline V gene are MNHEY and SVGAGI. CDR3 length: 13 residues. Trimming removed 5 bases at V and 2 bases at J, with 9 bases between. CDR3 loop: CASSPLGNYGYTF. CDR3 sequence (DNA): TGTGCCAGCAGTCCCTTGGGCAACTATGGCTACACCTTC.

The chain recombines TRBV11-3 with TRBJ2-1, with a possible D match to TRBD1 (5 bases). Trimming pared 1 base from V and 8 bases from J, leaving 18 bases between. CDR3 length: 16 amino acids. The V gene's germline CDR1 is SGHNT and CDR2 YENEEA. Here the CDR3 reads CASSLGYLGAIDEQFF. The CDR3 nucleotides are TGTGCCAGCAGCTTAGGGTACCTAGGGGCGATAGATGAGCAGTTCTTC.

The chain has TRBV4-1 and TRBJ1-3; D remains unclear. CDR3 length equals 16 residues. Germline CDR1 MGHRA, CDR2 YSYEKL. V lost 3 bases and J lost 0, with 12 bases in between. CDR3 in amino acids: CASSHPDTTSGNTIYF. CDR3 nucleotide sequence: TGCGCCAGCAGCCACCCCGACACGACCTCTGGAAACACCATATATTTT.

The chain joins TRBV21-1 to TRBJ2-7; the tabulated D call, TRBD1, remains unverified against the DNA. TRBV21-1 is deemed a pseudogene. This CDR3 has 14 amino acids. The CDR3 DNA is TGTGCCAGCAGCAAAGGTCCAGAAGCCTACGAGCAGTACTTC. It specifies CASSKGPEAYEQYF.

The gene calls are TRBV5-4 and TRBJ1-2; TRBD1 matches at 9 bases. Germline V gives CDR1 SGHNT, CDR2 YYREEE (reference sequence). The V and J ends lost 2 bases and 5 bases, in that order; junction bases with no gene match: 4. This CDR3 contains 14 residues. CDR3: CASSFSGTGYGYTF. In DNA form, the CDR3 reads TGTGCCAGCAGCTTTTCCGGGACAGGGTATGGCTACACCTTC.

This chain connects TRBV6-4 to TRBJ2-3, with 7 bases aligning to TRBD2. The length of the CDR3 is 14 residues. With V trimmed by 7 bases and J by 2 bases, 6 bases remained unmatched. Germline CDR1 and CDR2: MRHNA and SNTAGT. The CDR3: CASKWEGVTDTQYF. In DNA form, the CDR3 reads TGTGCCAGCAAGTGGGAGGGAGTCACAGATACGCAGTATTTT.

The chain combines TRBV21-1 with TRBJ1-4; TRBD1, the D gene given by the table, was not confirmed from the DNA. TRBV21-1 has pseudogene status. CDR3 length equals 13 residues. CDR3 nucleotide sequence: TGTGCCAGCAGCAAATGCAGAAATGAAAAACTGTTTTTT. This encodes CASSKCRNEKLFF.

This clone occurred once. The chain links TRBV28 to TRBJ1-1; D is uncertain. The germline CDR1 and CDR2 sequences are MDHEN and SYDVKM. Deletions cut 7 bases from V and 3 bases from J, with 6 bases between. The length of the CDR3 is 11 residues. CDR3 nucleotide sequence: TGTGCCAGCATAACTTACACTGAAGCTTTCTTT. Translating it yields CASITYTEAFF.

CDR3: CASSLGGGAGELFF. CDR3 in DNA: TGTGCCAGCAGCTTAGGCGGGGGGGCCGGGGAGCTGTTTTTT. The chain couples TRBV7-8 to TRBJ2-2, with 9 bases aligning to TRBD2. Germline CDR1 and CDR2: SGHVS and FQNEAQ. The CDR3 has 14 residues. Unmatched junction bases numbered 0, after V lost 1 base and J lost 6 bases.

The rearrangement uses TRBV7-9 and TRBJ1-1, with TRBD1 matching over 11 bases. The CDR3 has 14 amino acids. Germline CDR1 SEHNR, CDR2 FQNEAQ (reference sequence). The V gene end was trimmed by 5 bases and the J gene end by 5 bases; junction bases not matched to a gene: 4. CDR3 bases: TGTGCCAGCAGCCGGGGGGACAGGGGGACTGAAGCTTTCTTT. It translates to CASSRGDRGTEAFF.

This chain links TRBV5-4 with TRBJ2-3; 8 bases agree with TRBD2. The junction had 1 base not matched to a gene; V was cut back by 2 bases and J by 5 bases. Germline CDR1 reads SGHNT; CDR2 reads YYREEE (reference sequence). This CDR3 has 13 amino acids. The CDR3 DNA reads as TGTGCCAGCAGCTTTGCGGGGGGAGATACGCAGTATTTT. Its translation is CASSFAGGDTQYF.

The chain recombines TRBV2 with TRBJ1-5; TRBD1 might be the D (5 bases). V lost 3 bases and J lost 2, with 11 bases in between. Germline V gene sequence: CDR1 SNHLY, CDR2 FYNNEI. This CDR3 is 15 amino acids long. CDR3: CASSDRGSRNQPQHF. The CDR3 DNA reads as TGTGCCAGCAGTGATAGGGGTAGTCGCAATCAGCCCCAGCATTTT. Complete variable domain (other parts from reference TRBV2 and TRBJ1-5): EPEVTQTPSHQVTQMGQEVILRCVPISNHLYFYWYRQILGQKVEFLVSFYNNEISEKSEIFDDQFSVERPDGSNFTLKIRSTKLEDSAMYFCASSDRGSRNQPQHFGDGTRLSIL.

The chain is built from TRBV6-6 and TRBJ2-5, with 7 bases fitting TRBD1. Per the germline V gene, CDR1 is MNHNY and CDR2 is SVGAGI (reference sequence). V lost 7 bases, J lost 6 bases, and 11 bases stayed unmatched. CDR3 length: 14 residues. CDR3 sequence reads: CASTQGDRVKTQYF. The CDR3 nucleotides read TGTGCCAGCACCCAGGGGGACCGCGTAAAGACCCAGTACTTC.

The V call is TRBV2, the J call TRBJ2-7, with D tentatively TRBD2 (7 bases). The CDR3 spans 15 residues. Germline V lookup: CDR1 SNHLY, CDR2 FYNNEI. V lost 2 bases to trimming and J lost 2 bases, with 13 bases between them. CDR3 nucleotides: TGTGCCAGCAGTGAATGGGGGGGCGGTACCTACGAGCAGTACTTC. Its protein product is CASSEWGGGTYEQYF.

CDR3 DNA sequence: TGTGCCAGCAGTGACACAGGGGCGATGTACAATGAGCAGTTCTTC. Amino acid sequence: CASSDTGAMYNEQFF. The chain has TRBV6-1 and TRBJ2-1; 7 nucleotides line up with TRBD1. The V gene end was trimmed by 3 bases and the J gene end by 4 bases; junction bases not matched to a gene: 6. The CDR3 covers 15 residues. Germline-derived CDR1 and CDR2 are MNHNS and SASEGT.

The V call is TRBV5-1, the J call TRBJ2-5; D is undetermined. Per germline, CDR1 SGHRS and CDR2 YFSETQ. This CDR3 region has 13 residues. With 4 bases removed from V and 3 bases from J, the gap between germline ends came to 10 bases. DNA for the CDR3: TGCGCCAGCAGCCCCGGGTTTGAAGAGACCCAGTACTTC. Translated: CASSPGFEETQYF. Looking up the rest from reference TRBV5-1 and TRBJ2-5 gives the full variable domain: KAGVTQTPRYLIKTRGQQVTLSCSPISGHRSVSWYQQTPGQGLQFLFEYFSETQRNKGNFPGRFSGRQFSNSRSEMNVSTLELGDSALYLCASSPGFEETQYFGPGTRLLVL.

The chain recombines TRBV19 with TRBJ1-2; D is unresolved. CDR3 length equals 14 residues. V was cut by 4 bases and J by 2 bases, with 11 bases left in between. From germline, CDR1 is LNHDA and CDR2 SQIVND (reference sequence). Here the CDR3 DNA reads TGTGCCAGTAGTAGGGAGGGTCGGAACTATGGCTACACCTTC. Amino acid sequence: CASSREGRNYGYTF.